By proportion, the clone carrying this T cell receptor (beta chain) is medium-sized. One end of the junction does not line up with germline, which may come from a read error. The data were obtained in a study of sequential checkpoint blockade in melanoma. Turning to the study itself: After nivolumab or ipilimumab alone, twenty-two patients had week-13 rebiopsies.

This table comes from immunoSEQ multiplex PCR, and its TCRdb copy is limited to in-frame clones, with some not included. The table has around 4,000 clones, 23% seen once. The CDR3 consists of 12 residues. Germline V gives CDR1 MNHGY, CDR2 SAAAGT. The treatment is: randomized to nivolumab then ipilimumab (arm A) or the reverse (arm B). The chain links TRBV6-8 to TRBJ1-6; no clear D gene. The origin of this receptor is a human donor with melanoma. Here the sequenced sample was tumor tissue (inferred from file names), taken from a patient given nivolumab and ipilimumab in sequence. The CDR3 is CAISFPNGPLHF. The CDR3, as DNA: TGTGCCATCAGTTTCCCCAACGGTCCCCTCCACTTT.